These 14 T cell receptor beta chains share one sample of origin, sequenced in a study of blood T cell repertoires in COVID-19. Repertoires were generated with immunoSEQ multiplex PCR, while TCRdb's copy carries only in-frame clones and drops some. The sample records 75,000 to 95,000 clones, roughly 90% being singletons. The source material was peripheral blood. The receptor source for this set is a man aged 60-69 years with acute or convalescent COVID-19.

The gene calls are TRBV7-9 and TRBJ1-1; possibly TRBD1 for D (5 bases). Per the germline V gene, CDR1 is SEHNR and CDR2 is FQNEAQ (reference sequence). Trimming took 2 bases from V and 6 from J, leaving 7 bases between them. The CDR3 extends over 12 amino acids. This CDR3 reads CASSLSGAEAFF. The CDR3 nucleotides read TGTGCCAGCAGCTTATCGGGGGCTGAAGCTTTCTTT.

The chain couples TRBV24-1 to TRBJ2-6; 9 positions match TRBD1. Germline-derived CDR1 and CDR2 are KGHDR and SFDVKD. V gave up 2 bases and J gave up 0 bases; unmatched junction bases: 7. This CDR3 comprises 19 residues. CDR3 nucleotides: TGTGCCACCAGTGATTCTGGGACAGGGACTCGCTCTGGGGCCAACGTCCTGACTTTC. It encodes CATSDSGTGTRSGANVLTF.

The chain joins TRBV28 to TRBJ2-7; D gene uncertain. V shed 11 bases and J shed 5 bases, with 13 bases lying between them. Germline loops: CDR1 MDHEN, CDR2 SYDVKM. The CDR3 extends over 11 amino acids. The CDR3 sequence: CAVGYSNEQYF. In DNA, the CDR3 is TGTGCCGTGGGCTATTCCAACGAGCAGTACTTC.

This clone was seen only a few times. This CDR3 reads CASSTGTGKEQFF. As DNA, the CDR3 is TGTGCCAGCAGCACAGGGACCGGGAAAGAGCAGTTCTTC. The chain employs TRBV7-9 and TRBJ2-1; TRBD1 might be the D (6 bases). Trimming took off 5 bases at V and 10 bases at J, with 15 bases between the two ends. This CDR3 spans 13 amino acids. Germline V gene lookup returns CDR1 SEHNR and CDR2 FQNEAQ (reference sequence).

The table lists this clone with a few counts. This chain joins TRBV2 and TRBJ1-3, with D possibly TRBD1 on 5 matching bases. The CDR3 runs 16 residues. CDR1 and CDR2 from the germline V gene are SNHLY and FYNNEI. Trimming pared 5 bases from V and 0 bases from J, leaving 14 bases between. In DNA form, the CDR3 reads TGTGCCAGCAGTACGGCCAGGGTGAGCTCTGGAAACACCATATATTTT. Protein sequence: CASSTARVSSGNTIYF. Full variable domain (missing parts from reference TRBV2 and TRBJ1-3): EPEVTQTPSHQVTQMGQEVILRCVPISNHLYFYWYRQILGQKVEFLVSFYNNEISEKSEIFDDQFSVERPDGSNFTLKIRSTKLEDSAMYFCASSTARVSSGNTIYFGEGSWLTVV.

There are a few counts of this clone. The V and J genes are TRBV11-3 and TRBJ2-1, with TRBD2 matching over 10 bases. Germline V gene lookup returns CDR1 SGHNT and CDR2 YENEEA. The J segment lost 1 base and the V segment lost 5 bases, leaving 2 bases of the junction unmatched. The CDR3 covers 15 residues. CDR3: CASSKGLASYNEQFF. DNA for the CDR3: TGTGCCAGCAGCAAGGGACTAGCGTCCTACAATGAGCAGTTCTTC.

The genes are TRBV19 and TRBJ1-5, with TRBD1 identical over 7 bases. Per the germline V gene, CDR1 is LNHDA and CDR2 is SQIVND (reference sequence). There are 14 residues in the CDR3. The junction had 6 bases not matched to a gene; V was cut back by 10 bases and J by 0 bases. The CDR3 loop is CATSRGYSNQPQHF. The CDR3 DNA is TGTGCCACTTCCAGGGGGTATAGCAATCAGCCCCAGCATTTT.

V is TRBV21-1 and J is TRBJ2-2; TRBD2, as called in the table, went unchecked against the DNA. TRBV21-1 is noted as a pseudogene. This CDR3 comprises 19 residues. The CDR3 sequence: CASTKDGTSGGTNTGELFF. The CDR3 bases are TGTGCCAGCACCAAAGACGGGACTAGCGGAGGTACGAACACCGGGGAGCTGTTTTTT.

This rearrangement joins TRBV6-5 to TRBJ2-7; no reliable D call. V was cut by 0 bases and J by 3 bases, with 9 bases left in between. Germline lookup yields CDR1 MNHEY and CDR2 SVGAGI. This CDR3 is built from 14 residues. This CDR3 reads CASSYSERGYEQYF. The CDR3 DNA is TGTGCCAGCAGTTACTCGGAGAGAGGCTACGAGCAGTACTTC.

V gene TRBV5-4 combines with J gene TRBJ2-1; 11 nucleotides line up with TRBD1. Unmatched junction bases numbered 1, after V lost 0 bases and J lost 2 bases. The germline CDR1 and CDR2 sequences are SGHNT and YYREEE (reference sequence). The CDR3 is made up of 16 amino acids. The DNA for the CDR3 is TGTGCCAGCAGCTTGGCGGACAGGGGGCCCTACAATGAGCAGTTCTTC. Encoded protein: CASSLADRGPYNEQFF.

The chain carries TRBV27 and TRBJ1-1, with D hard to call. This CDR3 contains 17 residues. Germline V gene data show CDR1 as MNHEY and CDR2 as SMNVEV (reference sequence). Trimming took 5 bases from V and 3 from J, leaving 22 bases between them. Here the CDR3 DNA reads TGTGCCAGCAGTAAATCGGGGAGGATCCCCGGGGACACTGAAGCTTTCTTT. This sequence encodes CASSKSGRIPGDTEAFF.

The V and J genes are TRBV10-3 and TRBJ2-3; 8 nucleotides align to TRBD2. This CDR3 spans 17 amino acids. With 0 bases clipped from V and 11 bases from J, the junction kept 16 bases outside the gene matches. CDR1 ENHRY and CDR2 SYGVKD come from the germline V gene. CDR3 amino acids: CAISESEVGGRRSVQYF. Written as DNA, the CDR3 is TGTGCCATCAGTGAGTCCGAGGTAGGCGGGAGGCGTTCTGTGCAGTATTTT.

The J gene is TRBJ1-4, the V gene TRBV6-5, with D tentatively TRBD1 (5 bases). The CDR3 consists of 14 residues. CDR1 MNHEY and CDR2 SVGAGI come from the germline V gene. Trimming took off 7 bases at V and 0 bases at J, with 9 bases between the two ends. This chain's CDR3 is CASKQGATNEKLFF. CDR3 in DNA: TGTGCCAGCAAGCAGGGTGCAACTAATGAAAAACTGTTTTTT.

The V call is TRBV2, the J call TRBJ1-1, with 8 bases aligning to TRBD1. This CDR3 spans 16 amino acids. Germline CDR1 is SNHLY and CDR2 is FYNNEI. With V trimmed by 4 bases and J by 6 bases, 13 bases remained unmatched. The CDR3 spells CASSGSGQGAFAEAFF. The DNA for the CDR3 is TGTGCCAGCAGTGGATCCGGGCAGGGGGCGTTTGCTGAAGCTTTCTTT.